Listed here are 26 T cell receptor beta chains from one sample, sequenced in a study of cytomegalovirus exposure and HLA in healthy donors. The primer mix had 60 Vbeta and 13 Jbeta primers. The repertoire was sequenced with immunoSEQ multiplex PCR; TCRdb's copy has only in-frame clones and lacks some. The table lists some 120,000 clones, 70% to 80% of them singletons. What was sequenced was PBMCs. The origin of the receptors is a woman between 35 and 50 years old in good health and CMV-seropositive.

The gene calls are TRBV6-1 and TRBJ2-7, with D perhaps TRBD2 (5 bases). CDR1 and CDR2 (germline): MNHNS, SASEGT. The ends were cut back, 4 bases at V and 1 base at J, with 11 bases in the middle. The CDR3 is 14 amino acids. CDR3 residues: CASSVDRTSYEQYF. The CDR3 DNA reads TGTGCCAGCAGTGTCGACCGGACTTCCTACGAGCAGTACTTC.

The CDR3 sequence is CACASSSYNSPLHF. CDR3 nucleotides: TGTGCCTGCGCCTCCAGCTCCTATAATTCACCCCTCCACTTT. The chain recombines TRBV30 with TRBJ1-6; D ambiguous. The CDR3 loop spans 14 amino acids. The V gene lost 6 bases and the J gene lost 0 bases, with 9 bases spanning the gap. Germline-derived CDR1 and CDR2 are GTSNPN and SVGIG (reference sequence).

A few counts support this clone. The chain carries TRBV5-1 and TRBJ1-4; D is perhaps TRBD1 (5 bases). Trimming shortened V by 0 bases and J by 5 bases, and 8 bases separated the two germline ends. Germline-derived CDR1 and CDR2 are SGHRS and YFSETQ. The CDR3 totals 14 residues. CDR3 amino acids: CASSLVGGNEKLFF. CDR3 nucleotide sequence: TGCGCCAGCAGCTTGGTGGGGGGGAATGAAAAACTGTTTTTT.

The V gene is TRBV11-2, the J gene TRBJ2-5; TRBD1 might be the D (6 bases). CDR1 and CDR2 (germline): SGHAT, FQNNGV. V was pared by 5 bases and J by 5 bases, with 15 bases between. This CDR3 is built from 14 residues. The CDR3 DNA follows: TGTGCCAGCAGCCTCCAACCTCAGGGGGAGACCCAGTACTTC. This gives the protein CASSLQPQGETQYF. Full variable domain (outside the CDR3, taken from reference TRBV11-2 and TRBJ2-5): EAGVAQSPRYKIIEKRQSVAFWCNPISGHATLYWYQQILGQGPKLLIQFQNNGVVDDSQLPKDRFSAERLKGVDSTLKIQPAKLEDSAVYLCASSLQPQGETQYFGPGTRLLVL.

This clone has only one observation. V usage is TRBV7-2 and J usage is TRBJ1-4; D not resolved. CDR3 length equals 12 residues. Trimming left V 1 base short and J 8 bases short, with 5 bases between. CDR1 is SGHTA, CDR2 FQGNSA, per germline. The CDR3 loop reads CASSLEQEKLFF. CDR3 nucleotides: TGTGCCAGCAGCTTAGAACAGGAAAAACTGTTTTTT.

The chain recombines TRBV2 with TRBJ2-5; 7 bases align to TRBD1. The J segment lost 5 bases and the V segment lost 5 bases, leaving 2 bases of the junction unmatched. Germline lookup yields CDR1 SNHLY and CDR2 FYNNEI. CDR3 length: 12 residues. The CDR3 sequence: CASSLDRETQYF. CDR3 bases: TGTGCCAGCAGTCTGGACAGGGAGACCCAGTACTTC.

The rearrangement links TRBV5-1 to TRBJ2-3; D might be TRBD2 (6 bases). The CDR3 sequence is 16 residues long. V gave up 0 bases and J gave up 6 bases, with 17 bases separating them. Germline assignment: CDR1 SGHRS and CDR2 YFSETQ. For the CDR3, the DNA is TGCGCCAGCAGCTTGGATCCGGGAGTGAGATACGATACGCAGTATTTT. This sequence encodes CASSLDPGVRYDTQYF. Full variable domain (outside the CDR3, taken from reference TRBV5-1 and TRBJ2-3): KAGVTQTPRYLIKTRGQQVTLSCSPISGHRSVSWYQQTPGQGLQFLFEYFSETQRNKGNFPGRFSGRQFSNSRSEMNVSTLELGDSALYLCASSLDPGVRYDTQYFGPGTRLTVL.

V usage is TRBV5-1 and J usage is TRBJ2-5; D perhaps matches TRBD2 (5 bases). The CDR3 has 11 residues. V was clipped by 4 bases and J by 7 bases, with 8 bases between them. Germline V CDR1 and CDR2: SGHRS, YFSETQ. The CDR3 is CASSASGTQYF. The CDR3 bases are TGCGCCAGCAGCGCCAGCGGGACCCAGTACTTC.

This sequence joins TRBV2 and TRBJ1-2; unclear D gene. The V gene lost 3 bases and the J gene lost 4 bases, with 6 bases spanning the gap. The CDR3 runs to 12 residues. Germline assignment: CDR1 SNHLY and CDR2 FYNNEI. The CDR3 coding sequence is TGTGCCAGCAGTGATGAGCCCTATGGCTACACCTTC. As protein: CASSDEPYGYTF.

V gene TRBV27 combines with J gene TRBJ1-4; 8 nucleotides match TRBD1. J gave up 5 bases and V 8 bases, and 4 bases lay outside the gene matches. Germline assignment: CDR1 MNHEY and CDR2 SMNVEV (reference sequence). The CDR3 consists of 13 residues. The CDR3 spells CASRRQGNEKLFF. The CDR3 nucleotides read TGTGCCAGCCGCCGACAGGGGAATGAAAAACTGTTTTTT.

The chain carries TRBV19 and TRBJ1-2, with 7 bases identical to TRBD1. CDR1 is LNHDA, CDR2 SQIVND, per germline (reference sequence). This CDR3 spans 15 amino acids. After removal of 3 bases from V and 8 bases from J, the junction contained 12 bases not matched to a gene. In DNA, the CDR3 is TGTGCCAGTAGTATGAAGACAGGGAATGTGCGGGGCTACACCTTC. It codes for CASSMKTGNVRGYTF.

Many counts were recorded for this clone. The V gene is TRBV30, the J gene TRBJ1-1; 9 bases are a match to TRBD1. Trimming at V came to 2 bases and at J to 5 bases, leaving 3 bases not matched to a gene. The V gene's germline CDR1 is GTSNPN and CDR2 SVGIG (reference sequence). This CDR3 region has 13 residues. The CDR3 sequence: CAWSTGQGTEAFF. The CDR3 coding sequence is TGTGCCTGGAGTACGGGACAGGGAACTGAAGCTTTCTTT.

The table lists this clone with a count of one. The genes are TRBV30 and TRBJ1-1; D remains ambiguous. V dropped 4 bases and J dropped 4 bases, with 19 bases sitting between them. The CDR3 spans 15 residues. Germline values: CDR1 GTSNPN, CDR2 SVGIG (reference sequence). The CDR3 sequence: CAWKEGYYRTTEAFF. CDR3 coding DNA: TGTGCCTGGAAAGAGGGCTATTATCGGACCACTGAAGCTTTCTTT.

The chain combines TRBV2 with TRBJ2-5; 8 bases map to TRBD1. This CDR3 comprises 14 residues. Germline CDR1 SNHLY, CDR2 FYNNEI. Germline trimming cut 5 bases from V and 1 base from J; bases unmatched to any gene: 3. CDR3 sequence (DNA): TGTGCCAGCAGTCAGGGACAGGCCCAAGAGACCCAGTACTTC. Translated, it gives CASSQGQAQETQYF.

This rearrangement joins TRBV12-5 to TRBJ1-6, with no clear D. Germline CDR1 reads LGHNT; CDR2 reads FRNRAP. The CDR3 runs 17 residues. V lost 3 bases and J 0 bases, leaving 12 bases between the germline ends. CDR3: CASGLGLASSYNSPLHF. CDR3 sequence (DNA): TGTGCTAGTGGTTTAGGGCTAGCGAGCTCCTATAATTCACCCCTCCACTTT. The full variable domain, its missing parts supplied by reference TRBV12-5 and TRBJ1-6, is DARVTQTPRHKVTEMGQEVTMRCQPILGHNTVFWYRQTMMQGLELLAYFRNRAPLDDSGMPKDRFSAEMPDATLATLKIQPSEPRDSAVYFCASGLGLASSYNSPLHFGNGTRLTVT.

The table lists this clone with a few counts. V and J are TRBV10-2 and TRBJ1-4; 9 bases are shared with TRBD1. CDR3 length: 14 amino acids. Germline trimming cut 8 bases from V and 2 bases from J; bases unmatched to any gene: 3. CDR1 and CDR2 from the germline V gene are WSHSY and SAAADI. This chain's CDR3 is CASYGTGTNEKLFF. CDR3 DNA: TGCGCCAGCTACGGGACAGGGACTAATGAAAAACTGTTTTTT.

The V gene is TRBV5-4, the J gene TRBJ2-7, with a tentative D call TRBD1 (5 bases). Trimming stripped 3 bases from V and 3 bases from J, with 10 bases between. The CDR3 is 13 residues long. Germline CDR1 SGHNT, CDR2 YYREEE (reference sequence). CDR3 bases: TGTGCCAGCAGCTACCAGGGCCACTACGAGCAGTACTTC. It encodes CASSYQGHYEQYF.

This chain uses TRBV9 with TRBJ2-7, with 12 positions matching TRBD2. CDR3 length equals 14 residues. The V gene's germline CDR1 is SGDLS and CDR2 YYNGEE. V trimming: 4 bases; J trimming: 4 bases; junction bases outside the gene matches: 3. Here the CDR3 reads CASSQGTSGYEQYF. The CDR3 nucleotides are TGTGCCAGCAGCCAAGGGACTAGCGGGTACGAGCAGTACTTC.

This CDR3 is CASSLVTGLETQYF. CDR3 bases: TGTGCCAGCAGCTTAGTAACAGGGTTAGAGACCCAGTACTTC. V is TRBV7-9 and J is TRBJ2-5, with D perhaps matching TRBD1 (6 bases). V was clipped by 1 base and J by 4 bases, with 10 bases between them. The length of the CDR3 is 14 residues. The germline V gene encodes CDR1 SEHNR and CDR2 FQNEAQ (reference sequence).

This clone was seen a single time. The chain combines TRBV5-1 with TRBJ1-4; perhaps TRBD1 as D (5 bases). The length of the CDR3 is 18 residues. V lost 0 bases and J 0 bases, leaving 15 bases between the germline ends. Looked up from germline, CDR1 is SGHRS and CDR2 is YFSETQ. The CDR3, as DNA: TGCGCCAGCAGCTTGGCCAGGGATGGGTTGGCAACTAATGAAAAACTGTTTTTT. Amino acid sequence: CASSLARDGLATNEKLFF.

The chain recombines TRBV28 with TRBJ1-1; no definite D call. The germline V gene has CDR1 MDHEN and CDR2 SYDVKM. The CDR3 totals 12 residues. The V end was cut by 7 bases, the J end by 0 bases, with 6 bases between. Written as DNA, the CDR3 is TGTGCCAGCATTTCATTGAACACTGAAGCTTTCTTT. It codes for CASISLNTEAFF.

Only a few counts were recorded for this clone. This rearrangement joins TRBV6-1 to TRBJ1-1, with 7 bases lining up with TRBD1. V trimming: 5 bases; J trimming: 4 bases; junction bases outside the gene matches: 4. The CDR3 covers 13 residues. Germline V gene data show CDR1 as MNHNS and CDR2 as SASEGT. The DNA for the CDR3 is TGTGCCAGCAGTCGAGAGGGGGCCACTGAAGCTTTCTTT. Protein product: CASSREGATEAFF.

This clone was observed a few times. The CDR3 loop is CASSDISGTGGETQYF. DNA of the CDR3: TGTGCCAGCAGTGACATTTCCGGGACAGGGGGAGAGACCCAGTACTTC. The V and J genes are TRBV6-1 and TRBJ2-5; 11 bases are shared with TRBD1. The CDR3 sequence is 16 residues long. The germline CDR1 and CDR2 sequences are MNHNS and SASEGT. V was pared by 3 bases and J by 4 bases, with 7 bases of the junction left unmatched.

The gene calls are TRBV6-5 and TRBJ1-2, with D uncertain. Trimming stripped 6 bases from V and 2 bases from J, with 16 bases between. Germline loops: CDR1 MNHEY, CDR2 SVGAGI. The CDR3 spans 15 residues. The CDR3 protein is CASRPFSQSNYGYTF. In nucleotides, the CDR3 is TGTGCCAGCAGGCCTTTTTCTCAGTCCAACTATGGCTACACCTTC.

V and J are TRBV7-9 and TRBJ2-3; TRBD2 matches at 9 bases. Germline lookup yields CDR1 SEHNR and CDR2 FQNEAQ (reference sequence). The CDR3 spans 14 residues. J lost 4 bases, V lost 5 bases, and 4 bases had no gene match. The CDR3 region is CASSLLAGADTQYF. The CDR3 nucleotides are TGTGCCAGCAGCCTTTTAGCGGGGGCAGATACGCAGTATTTT.

This chain uses TRBV9 with TRBJ2-3; the D is unclear. From germline, CDR1 is SGDLS and CDR2 YYNGEE. The germline V and J ends were trimmed by 0 bases and 0 bases, with 8 bases remaining between them. The CDR3 extends over 15 amino acids. The CDR3 is CASSVAPSSTDTQYF. The CDR3 DNA is TGTGCCAGCAGCGTAGCCCCGTCTAGCACAGATACGCAGTATTTT. Variable domain in full (rest from reference TRBV9 and TRBJ2-3): DSGVTQTPKHLITATGQRVTLRCSPRSGDLSVYWYQQSLDQGLQFLIQYYNGEERAKGNILERFSAQQFPDLHSELNLSSLELGDSALYFCASSVAPSSTDTQYFGPGTRLTVL.